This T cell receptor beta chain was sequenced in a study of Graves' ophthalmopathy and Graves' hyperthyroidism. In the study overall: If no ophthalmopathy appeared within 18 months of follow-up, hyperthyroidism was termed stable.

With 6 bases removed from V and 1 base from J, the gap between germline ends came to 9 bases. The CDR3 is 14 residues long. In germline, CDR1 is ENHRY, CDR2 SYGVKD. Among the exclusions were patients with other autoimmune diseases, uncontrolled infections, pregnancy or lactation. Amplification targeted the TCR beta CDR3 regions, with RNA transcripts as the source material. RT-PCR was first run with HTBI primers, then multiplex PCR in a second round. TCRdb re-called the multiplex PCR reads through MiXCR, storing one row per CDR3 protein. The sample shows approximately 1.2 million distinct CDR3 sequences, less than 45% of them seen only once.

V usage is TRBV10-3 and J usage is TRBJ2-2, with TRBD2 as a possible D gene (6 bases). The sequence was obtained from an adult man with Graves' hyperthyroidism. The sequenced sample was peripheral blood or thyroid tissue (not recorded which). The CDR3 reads CAISGRLNTGELFF. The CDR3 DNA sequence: TGTGCCATCAGCGGGAGACTGAACACCGGGGAGCTGTTTTTT.